These T cell receptor beta chains were read from a single sample in a study of T cells in Graves' hyperthyroidism and ophthalmopathy. TCRdb ran MiXCR on the multiplex PCR reads and lists one entry per CDR3 protein. The sample includes hundreds of thousands of distinct CDR3 sequences, less than 25% of them seen just once. The sample consisted of blood. Source of these receptors: a man younger than 40 with Graves' ophthalmopathy. The CDR3 runs from the conserved cysteine through the conserved F or W. D genes are given only for firm matches. Size is omitted from some rows. Given values are once, few, many or a class for expanded clones.

J gene	CDR3 length	V gene	clone size	D gene	CDR3 DNA	CDR3 protein
TRBJ1-5	13	TRBV6-1	NA	NA	TGTGCCAGCAGGGACAGAAGGAATCAGCCCCAGCATTTT	CASRDRRNQPQHF
TRBJ1-4	15	TRBV4-1	NA	NA	TGCGCCAGCAGCCGAGGGGGTTCAACTAATGAAAAACTGTTTTTT	CASSRGGSTNEKLFF
TRBJ1-3	13	TRBV20-1	NA	NA	TGCAGCTGCTTGACAGGCTCTGGAAACACCATATATTTT	CSCLTGSGNTIYF
TRBJ2-5	13	TRBV20-1	NA	TRBD1	TGCAGTGCTCCTCCCGGGACAGAAGAGACCCAGTACTTC	CSAPPGTEETQYF
TRBJ2-2	17	TRBV6-1	many	NA	TGTGCCAGCAGTGAAGGTCCCAGGGGTGGTCACACCGGGGAGCTGTTTTTT	CASSEGPRGGHTGELFF
TRBJ2-5	14	TRBV7-9	NA	TRBD2	TGTGCCAGCAGCTTGAGTAGCGGGAGGGGGACCCAGTACTTC	CASSLSSGRGTQYF
TRBJ2-2	16	TRBV30	many	TRBD2	TGTGCCTGGAGGGTAGGCAGGACTAGCGGCACCGGGGAGCTGTTTTTT	CAWRVGRTSGTGELFF
TRBJ2-5	14	TRBV28	many	TRBD2	TGTGCCAGCACGTCCGCAGGAGCGGGGGAGACCCAGTACTTC	CASTSAGAGETQYF
TRBJ1-1	12	TRBV3-1	many	NA	TGTGCCAGCAGCCAAGCTGAGCAGAAAGCTTTCTTT	CASSQAEQKAFF
TRBJ1-4	15	TRBV9	once	NA	TGTGCCAGCAGCCCGGCAGCTGCAACTAATGAAAAACTGTTTTTT	CASSPAAATNEKLFF
TRBJ2-1	10	TRBV29-1	few	TRBD2	TGCAGCGTTGCTAGCGGGCAGCAGTTCTTC	CSVASGQQFF
TRBJ2-7	13	TRBV29-1	many	TRBD1	TGCAGCGTAACGGGACAGGGGGCCTACGAGCAGTACTTC	CSVTGQGAYEQYF
TRBJ2-5	14	TRBV11-2	NA	NA	TGTGCCAGCAGCCCCCGGGACAACCAAGAGACCCAGTACTTC	CASSPRDNQETQYF